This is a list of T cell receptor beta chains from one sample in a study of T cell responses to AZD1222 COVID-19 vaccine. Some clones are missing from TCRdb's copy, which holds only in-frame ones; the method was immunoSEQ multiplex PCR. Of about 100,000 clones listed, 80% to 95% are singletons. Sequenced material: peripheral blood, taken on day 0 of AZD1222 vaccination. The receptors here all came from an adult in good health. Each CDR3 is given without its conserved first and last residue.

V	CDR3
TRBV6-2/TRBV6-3	ASSYFGGNQPQH
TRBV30	AGHGERTYNEQF
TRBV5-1	ASSLSSGNTGELF
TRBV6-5	ASSSVAREAF
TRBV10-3	AISESSRTGNEQF
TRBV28	ASRVGQGNQPQH
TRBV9	ASSVAGTPKTYNEQF
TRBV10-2	ASWGEGVNEQY
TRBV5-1	ASSLTKPTDTQY
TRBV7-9	ASSSPGRQEVTEAF
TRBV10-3	AISDRNQPQH
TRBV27	ASSFKNTGELF
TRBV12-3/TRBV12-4	ASSFSGGAF
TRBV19	ASGSGRGLTEAF
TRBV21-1	ARHSAYEQY
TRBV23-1	ASSQTPGQLFIEAF
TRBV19	ASTGSAEKLF
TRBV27	ASSAKAEMPQH
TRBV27	ASSLDGNEQF
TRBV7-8	ASSLEGLAGGSSYEQY
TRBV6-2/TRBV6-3	ASSQTYKGQYNEQF
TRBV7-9	ASSFWTGGTSNYGYT
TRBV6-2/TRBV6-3	ASSYSRGASGPSSYNEQF
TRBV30	AWRVSALGGYT
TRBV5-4	ASSFSGQGEDEKLF
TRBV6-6	ASSYPPILEQF
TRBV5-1	ASSLEVAYNEQF
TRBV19	ASSTPERGETQY
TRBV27	ASRSGGEETQY
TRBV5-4	ASSYGQGSTEAF
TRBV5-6	ASSTRGGSGSVGELF